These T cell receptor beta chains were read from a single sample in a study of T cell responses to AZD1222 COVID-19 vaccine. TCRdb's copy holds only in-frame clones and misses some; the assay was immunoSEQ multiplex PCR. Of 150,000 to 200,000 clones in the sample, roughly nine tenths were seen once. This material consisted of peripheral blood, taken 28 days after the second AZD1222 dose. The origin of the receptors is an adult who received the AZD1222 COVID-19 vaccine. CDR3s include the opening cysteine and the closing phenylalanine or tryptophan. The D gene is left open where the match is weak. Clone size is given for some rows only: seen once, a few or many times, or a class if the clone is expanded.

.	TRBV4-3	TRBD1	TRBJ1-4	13	CASSLGTGEKLFF	TGCGCCAGCAGCCTCGGGACAGGTGAAAAACTGTTTTTT
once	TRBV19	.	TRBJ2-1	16	CASSPSGTQRWDEQFF	TGTGCCAGTAGTCCATCCGGGACTCAAAGGTGGGATGAGCAGTTCTTC
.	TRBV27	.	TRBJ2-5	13	CASTLIPVETQYF	TGTGCCAGCACTCTCATACCAGTGGAGACCCAGTACTTC
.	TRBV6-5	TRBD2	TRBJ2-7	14	CASSVLAGGHEQYF	TGTGCCAGCAGCGTCCTAGCGGGAGGCCACGAGCAGTACTTC
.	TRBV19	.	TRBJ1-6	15	CASSTRSSYNSPLHF	TGTGCCAGTAGTACACGGAGCTCCTATAATTCACCCCTCCACTTT
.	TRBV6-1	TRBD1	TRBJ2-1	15	CASSEGDRGYNEQFF	TGTGCCAGCAGTGAAGGGGACAGGGGGTACAATGAGCAGTTCTTC
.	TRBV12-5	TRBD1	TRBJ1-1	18	CASGLPPGSTGVNTEAFF	TGTGCTAGTGGTTTACCCCCTGGATCGACAGGGGTGAACACTGAAGCTTTCTTT
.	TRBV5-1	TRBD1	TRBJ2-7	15	CASSLAGTVTYEQYF	TGCGCCAGCAGCTTGGCCGGGACAGTTACCTACGAGCAGTACTTC
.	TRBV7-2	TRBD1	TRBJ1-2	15	CASSNPPQGASGYTF	TGTGCCAGCAGCAACCCCCCACAGGGGGCATCGGGCTACACCTTC
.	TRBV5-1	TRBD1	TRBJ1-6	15	CASSLDTTGVSPLHF	TGCGCCAGCAGCTTAGATACTACAGGGGTTTCACCCCTCCACTTT
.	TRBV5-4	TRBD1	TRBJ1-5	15	CASSLGTGEGQPQHF	TGTGCCAGCAGCTTGGGGACAGGGGAGGGTCAGCCCCAGCATTTT
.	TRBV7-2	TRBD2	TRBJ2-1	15	CASSLASGNYNEQFF	TGTGCCAGCAGCTTAGCTAGCGGGAACTACAATGAGCAGTTCTTC
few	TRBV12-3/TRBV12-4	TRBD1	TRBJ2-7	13	CASSTTGGVEQYF	TGTGCCAGCAGTACCACAGGGGGCGTAGAGCAGTACTTC
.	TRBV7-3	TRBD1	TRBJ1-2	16	CASSPATPGGSGGYTF	TGTGCCAGCAGCCCCGCCACCCCAGGGGGCTCAGGTGGCTACACCTTC
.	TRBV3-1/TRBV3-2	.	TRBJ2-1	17	CASSPTTVPATYNEQFF	TGTGCCAGCAGCCCCACAACGGTCCCTGCTACCTACAATGAGCAGTTCTTC
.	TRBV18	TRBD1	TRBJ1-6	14	CASSATGTDSPLHF	TGTGCCAGCTCAGCAACCGGGACAGATTCACCCCTCCACTTT
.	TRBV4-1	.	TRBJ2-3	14	CASSQQGDPDTQYF	TGCGCCAGCAGCCAGCAGGGTGATCCAGATACGCAGTATTTT
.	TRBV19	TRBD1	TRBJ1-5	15	CASRDRDRGRQPQHF	TGTGCCAGTAGGGACCGGGACAGGGGACGGCAGCCCCAGCATTTT
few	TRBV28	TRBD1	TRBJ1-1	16	CASSFPDRVRNTEAFF	TGTGCCAGCAGTTTCCCGGACAGGGTACGGAACACTGAAGCTTTCTTT
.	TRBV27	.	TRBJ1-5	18	CASSPVGGEFSSNQPQHF	TGTGCCAGCAGTCCCGTCGGGGGCGAGTTCAGTAGCAATCAGCCCCAGCATTTT
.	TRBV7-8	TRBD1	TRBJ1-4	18	CASSPADGTEDTNEKLFF	TGTGCCAGCAGCCCCGCCGACGGGACAGAAGATACTAATGAAAAACTGTTTTTT
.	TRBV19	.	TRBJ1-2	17	CASSITQRGAEGYGYTF	TGTGCCAGTAGTATTACGCAACGAGGCGCGGAGGGCTATGGCTACACCTTC
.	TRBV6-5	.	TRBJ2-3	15	CASRIHPNKADTQYF	TGTGCCAGCAGAATACACCCAAATAAGGCAGATACGCAGTATTTT
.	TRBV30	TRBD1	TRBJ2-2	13	CAWSSQGAGELFF	TGTGCCTGGAGTAGCCAGGGGGCCGGGGAGCTGTTTTTT
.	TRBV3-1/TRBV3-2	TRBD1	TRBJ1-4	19	CASSPPLGQGRRSNEKLFF	TGTGCCAGCAGCCCTCCTTTGGGACAGGGCCGACGGAGTAATGAAAAACTGTTTTTT
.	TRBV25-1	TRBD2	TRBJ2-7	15	CASSQGLAGDYEQYF	TGTGCCAGCAGTCAAGGACTAGCGGGAGATTACGAGCAGTACTTC
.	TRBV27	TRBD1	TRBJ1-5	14	CASSWTGGTQPQHF	TGTGCCAGCAGTTGGACAGGGGGCACTCAGCCCCAGCATTTT